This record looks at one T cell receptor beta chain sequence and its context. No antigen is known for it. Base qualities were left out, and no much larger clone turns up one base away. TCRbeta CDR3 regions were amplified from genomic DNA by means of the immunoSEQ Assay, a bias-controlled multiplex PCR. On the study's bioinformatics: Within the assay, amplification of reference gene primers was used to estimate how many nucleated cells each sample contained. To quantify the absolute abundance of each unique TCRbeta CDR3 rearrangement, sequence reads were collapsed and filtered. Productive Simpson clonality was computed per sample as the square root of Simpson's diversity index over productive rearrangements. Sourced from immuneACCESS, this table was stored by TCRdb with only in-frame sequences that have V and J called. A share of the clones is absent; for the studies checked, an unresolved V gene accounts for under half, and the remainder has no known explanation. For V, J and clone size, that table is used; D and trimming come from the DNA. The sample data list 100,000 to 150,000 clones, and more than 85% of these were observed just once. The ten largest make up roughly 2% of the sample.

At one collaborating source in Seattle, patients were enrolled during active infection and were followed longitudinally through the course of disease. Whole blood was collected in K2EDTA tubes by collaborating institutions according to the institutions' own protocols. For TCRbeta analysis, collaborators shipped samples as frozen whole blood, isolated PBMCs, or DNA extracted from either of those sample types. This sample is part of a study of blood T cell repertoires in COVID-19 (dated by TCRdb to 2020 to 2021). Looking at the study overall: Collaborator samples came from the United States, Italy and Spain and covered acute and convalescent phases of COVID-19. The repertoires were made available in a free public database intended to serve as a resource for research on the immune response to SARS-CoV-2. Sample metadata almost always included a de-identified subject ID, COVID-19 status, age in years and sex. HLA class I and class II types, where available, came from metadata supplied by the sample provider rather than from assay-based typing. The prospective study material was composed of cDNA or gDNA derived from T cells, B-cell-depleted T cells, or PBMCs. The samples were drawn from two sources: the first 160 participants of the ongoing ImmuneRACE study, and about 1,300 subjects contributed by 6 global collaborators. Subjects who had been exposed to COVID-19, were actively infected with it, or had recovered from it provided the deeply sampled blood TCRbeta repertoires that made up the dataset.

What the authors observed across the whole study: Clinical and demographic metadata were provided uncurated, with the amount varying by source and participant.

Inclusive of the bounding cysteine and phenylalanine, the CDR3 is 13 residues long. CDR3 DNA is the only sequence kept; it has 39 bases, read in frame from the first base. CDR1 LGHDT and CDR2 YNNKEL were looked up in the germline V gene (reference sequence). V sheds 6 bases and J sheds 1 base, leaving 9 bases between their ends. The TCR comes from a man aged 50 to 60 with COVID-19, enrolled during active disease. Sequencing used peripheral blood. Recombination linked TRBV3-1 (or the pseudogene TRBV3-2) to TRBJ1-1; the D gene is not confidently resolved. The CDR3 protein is CASSLIGNTEAFF. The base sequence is TGTGCCAGCAGTCTGATCGGGAACACTGAAGCTTTCTTT.